This TCR beta chain was sequenced for a study of shared clonotypes between healthy human individuals. Study-level points and caveats: It was only blood that was sampled, and tissue repertoires likely differ. Generally, estimated richness proved larger in naive subsets than it did in memory subsets.

Worth noting for this clone: The antigen remains unidentified.

Profiled with immunoSEQ multiplex PCR; TCRdb holds only in-frame clones, not every one. Of over 2 million clones listed, approximately 90% are singletons. The sample was naive CD4+ T cells from PBMCs. The sample's subset: CD45RA+ positively selected. This sequence originates from a man between 18 and 35 years old in good health. Some clones in this sample may be carry-over from other donors' samples.

DNA of the CDR3: TGCGCCAGCAGCCAAGAAACCCCATTAGTTTGGGGGGAGCAGTACTTC. Residues: CASSQETPLVWGEQYF. The chain has TRBV4-3 and TRBJ2-7; tentatively, D is TRBD1 or TRBD2 (5 bases each). Trimming took 0 bases from V and 7 from J, leaving 19 bases between them. The germline V gene has CDR1 LGHNA and CDR2 YSLEER. This CDR3 comprises 16 residues.